Listed below are T cell receptor beta chains from one sample, sequenced in a study of cytomegalovirus exposure and HLA in healthy donors. Libraries were prepared by immunoSEQ multiplex PCR; TCRdb keeps only in-frame clonotypes and omits some of them. Of roughly 180,000 clones detected, almost 85% appear once; the ten largest clones hold approximately 0.25%. The sequenced material came from PBMCs. Receptors were obtained from a boy aged 5-17 years in good health and CMV-seronegative. Both conserved end residues are part of each CDR3. A D gene is named only where the DNA matches it firmly. The size field is filled for only some rows; it gives once, few, many or a size class.

D,V,size,J,CDR3,DNA
-,TRBV9,-,TRBJ2-2,CASSVAGVGTGELFF,TGTGCCAGCAGCGTAGCGGGGGTCGGCACCGGGGAGCTGTTTTTT
TRBD1,TRBV28,once,TRBJ1-5,CASKTGTASNQPQHF,TGTGCCAGCAAAACCGGGACAGCAAGCAATCAGCCCCAGCATTTT
-,TRBV13,-,TRBJ1-3,CASTSGRGAEGNTIYF,TGTGCCAGCACCTCCGGGCGGGGGGCGGAAGGAAACACCATATATTTT
-,TRBV23-1,once,TRBJ1-2,CASSHSVKGGRGCGYTF,TGCGCCAGCAGTCATAGCGTGAAGGGGGGGCGCGGGTGCGGCTACACCTTC
-,TRBV9,-,TRBJ1-2,CASSVGAGYTF,TGTGCCAGCAGCGTAGGAGCCGGCTACACCTTC
-,TRBV5-1,-,TRBJ1-1,CASSSYGQGFEAFF,TGCGCCAGCAGCTCCTACGGGCAGGGCTTTGAAGCTTTCTTT
-,TRBV30,-,TRBJ1-1,CAWSVNSGYGGAFF,TGTGCCTGGAGTGTAAATTCAGGGTACGGTGGAGCTTTCTTT
-,TRBV9,-,TRBJ2-2,CASNYDGLSGELFF,TGTGCCAGCAACTATGACGGACTATCCGGGGAGCTGTTTTTT
TRBD1,TRBV27,-,TRBJ2-7,CASSIGTGADYEQYF,TGTGCCAGCAGTATCGGGACAGGGGCTGACTACGAGCAGTACTTC
TRBD2,TRBV9,-,TRBJ2-3,CASSALAGGQDTQYF,TGTGCCAGCAGCGCCTTAGCGGGCGGGCAGGATACGCAGTATTTT
TRBD1,TRBV15,-,TRBJ1-3,CATSPRTGSGNTIYF,TGTGCCACCAGCCCTCGGACAGGGTCTGGAAACACCATATATTTT
TRBD1,TRBV7-9,-,TRBJ2-7,CASSQYNPGTGTYEQYF,TGTGCCAGCAGCCAATACAATCCCGGGACAGGGACCTACGAGCAGTACTTC
-,TRBV7-2,-,TRBJ2-7,CASSPDRPPYEQYF,TGTGCCAGCAGCCCCGACAGGCCACCCTACGAGCAGTACTTC
-,TRBV13,once,TRBJ1-1,CASSPRGPRRTEAFF,TGTGCCAGCAGCCCCAGGGGCCCTCGGAGGACTGAAGCTTTCTTT
-,TRBV28,-,TRBJ2-4,CASSGTGYPPKNIQYF,TGTGCCAGCAGCGGAACGGGGTATCCTCCCAAAAACATTCAGTACTTC
TRBD1,TRBV6-5,-,TRBJ1-1,CASGEGQVDTEAFF,TGTGCCAGCGGGGAGGGACAGGTCGACACTGAAGCTTTCTTT
TRBD1,TRBV29-1,few,TRBJ1-4,CSVIDRATNEKLFF,TGCAGCGTAATCGACAGGGCAACTAATGAAAAACTGTTTTTT
-,TRBV10-3,-,TRBJ1-2,CAISEKGPSGGPGYTF,TGTGCCATCAGTGAGAAGGGTCCCTCCGGGGGACCTGGCTACACCTTC
TRBD1,TRBV5-4,once,TRBJ1-1,CASSDRDLGSTEAFF,TGTGCCAGCAGCGACAGGGATTTGGGTAGCACTGAAGCTTTCTTT
-,TRBV9,once,TRBJ2-7,CASSPDWTVDEQYF,TGTGCCAGCAGCCCGGATTGGACAGTAGACGAGCAGTACTTC
-,TRBV6-5,-,TRBJ2-7,CASSDRISGEQYF,TGTGCCAGCTCGGACAGAATTTCTGGCGAGCAGTACTTC
-,TRBV5-1,-,TRBJ2-5,CASSFSMQGNGETQYF,TGCGCCAGCAGCTTCTCAATGCAGGGGAATGGGGAGACCCAGTACTTC
-,TRBV7-9,once,TRBJ2-3,CASSLGPIRADTQYF,TGTGCCAGCAGCTTAGGTCCGATCCGCGCAGATACGCAGTATTTT
-,TRBV5-6,-,TRBJ2-7,CAKRRDLHRSYEQYF,TGTGCCAAAAGGCGGGACTTGCACCGCTCCTACGAGCAGTACTTC
TRBD2,TRBV30,-,TRBJ2-1,CACAAGPYNEQFF,TGTGCCTGTGCAGCGGGACCCTACAATGAGCAGTTCTTC
-,TRBV4-1,-,TRBJ2-7,CASSQAYEQYF,TGCGCCAGCAGCCAGGCTTACGAGCAGTACTTC
-,TRBV2,-,TRBJ2-7,CARAPRELSYEQYF,TGTGCCAGGGCCCCTAGGGAGCTCTCCTACGAGCAGTACTTC
-,TRBV10-3,-,TRBJ2-3,CAISDEEGVFRNTQYF,TGTGCCATCAGTGATGAGGAGGGAGTTTTTCGGAATACGCAGTATTTT
-,TRBV4-1,-,TRBJ1-2,CASSQGGAGGYTF,TGCGCCAGCAGCCAAGGGGGCGCGGGGGGCTACACCTTC
TRBD1,TRBV28,once,TRBJ2-7,CASSSTGNSYEQYF,TGTGCCAGCAGTTCGACAGGGAACTCCTACGAGCAGTACTTC
TRBD1,TRBV30,-,TRBJ2-7,CAWDRDSTYEQYF,TGTGCCTGGGACCGGGACAGCACTTACGAGCAGTACTTC
TRBD1,TRBV5-6,-,TRBJ2-1,CASSPTGTGVNEQFF,TGTGCCAGCAGCCCCACCGGGACAGGGGTGAATGAGCAGTTCTTC
-,TRBV6-1,-,TRBJ2-6,CASRRVDSGANVLTF,TGTGCCAGCAGGAGGGTGGACTCTGGGGCCAACGTCCTGACTTTC
-,TRBV7-2,few,TRBJ2-3,CASSRGQRSTDTQYF,TGTGCCAGCAGCCGCGGACAGCGAAGCACAGATACGCAGTATTTT
TRBD1,TRBV10-3,-,TRBJ1-2,CAISPGQGPYGYTF,TGTGCCATCAGCCCTGGACAGGGGCCGTATGGCTACACCTTC
-,TRBV5-6,-,TRBJ1-5,CASSLAGGPLIRPQHF,TGTGCCAGCAGCTTGGCCGGAGGGCCCCTAATAAGGCCCCAGCATTTT
TRBD2,TRBV7-2,-,TRBJ2-1,CASSFISGLRYNEQFF,TGTGCCAGCAGCTTTATCTCGGGACTACGTTACAATGAGCAGTTCTTC
-,TRBV29-1,-,TRBJ2-3,CSLRRSTDTQYF,TGCAGCTTGCGCCGGAGCACAGATACGCAGTATTTT
TRBD1,TRBV7-2,-,TRBJ1-1,CASSPRDSRRAFF,TGTGCCAGCAGCCCGAGGGACAGCCGGAGAGCTTTCTTT
-,TRBV7-3,-,TRBJ2-5,CASSPGQETQYF,TGTGCCAGCAGCCCGGGGCAAGAGACCCAGTACTTC
-,TRBV28,-,TRBJ2-4,CASSLWRVKDKNIQYF,TGTGCCAGCAGTTTATGGCGGGTTAAGGACAAAAACATTCAGTACTTC
-,TRBV6-1,-,TRBJ2-5,CASIRRPKETQYF,TGTGCCAGCATTCGGCGGCCGAAAGAGACCCAGTACTTC